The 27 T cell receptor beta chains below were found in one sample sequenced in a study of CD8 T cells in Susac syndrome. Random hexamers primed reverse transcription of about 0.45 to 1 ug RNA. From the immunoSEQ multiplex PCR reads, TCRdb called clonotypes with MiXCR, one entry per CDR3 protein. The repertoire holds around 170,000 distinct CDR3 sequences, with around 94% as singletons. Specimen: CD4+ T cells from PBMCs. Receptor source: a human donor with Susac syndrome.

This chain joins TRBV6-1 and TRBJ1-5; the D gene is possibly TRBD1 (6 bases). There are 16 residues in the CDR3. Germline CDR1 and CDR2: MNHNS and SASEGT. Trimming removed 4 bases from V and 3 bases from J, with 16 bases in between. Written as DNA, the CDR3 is TGTGCCAGCAGTGGGGGGGGCAGGTCTTTCAATCAGCCCCAGCATTTT. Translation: CASSGGGRSFNQPQHF.

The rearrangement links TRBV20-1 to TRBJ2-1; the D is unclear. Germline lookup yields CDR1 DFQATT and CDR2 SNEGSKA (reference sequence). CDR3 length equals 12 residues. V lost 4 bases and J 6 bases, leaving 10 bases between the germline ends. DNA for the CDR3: TGCAGTGCTATGTGGCGGATCAATGAGCAGTTCTTC. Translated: CSAMWRINEQFF.

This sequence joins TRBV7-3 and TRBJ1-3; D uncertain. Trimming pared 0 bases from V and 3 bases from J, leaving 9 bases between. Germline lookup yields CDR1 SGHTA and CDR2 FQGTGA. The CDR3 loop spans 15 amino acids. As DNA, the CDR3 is TGTGCCAGCAGCTTAACGTCAACCCTTGGAAACACCATATATTTT. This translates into CASSLTSTLGNTIYF.

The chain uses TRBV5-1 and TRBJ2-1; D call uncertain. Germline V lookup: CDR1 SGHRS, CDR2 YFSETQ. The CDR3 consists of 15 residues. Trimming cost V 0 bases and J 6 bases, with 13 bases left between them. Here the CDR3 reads CASSLEGKGSNEQFF. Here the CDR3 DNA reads TGCGCCAGCAGCTTGGAGGGAAAGGGAAGCAATGAGCAGTTCTTC.

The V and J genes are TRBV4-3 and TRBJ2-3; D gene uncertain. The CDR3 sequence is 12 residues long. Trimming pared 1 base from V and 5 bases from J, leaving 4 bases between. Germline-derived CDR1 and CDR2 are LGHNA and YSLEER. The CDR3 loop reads CASSQGQDTQYF. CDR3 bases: TGCGCCAGCAGCCAAGGGCAAGATACGCAGTATTTT.

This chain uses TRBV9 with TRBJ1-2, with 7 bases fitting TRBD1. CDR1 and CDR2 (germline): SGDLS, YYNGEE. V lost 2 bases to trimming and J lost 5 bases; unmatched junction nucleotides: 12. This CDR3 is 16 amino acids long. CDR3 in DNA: TGTGCCAGCAGCGTGACGGACAGGAAGGGAGAGTATGGCTACACCTTC. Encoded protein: CASSVTDRKGEYGYTF.

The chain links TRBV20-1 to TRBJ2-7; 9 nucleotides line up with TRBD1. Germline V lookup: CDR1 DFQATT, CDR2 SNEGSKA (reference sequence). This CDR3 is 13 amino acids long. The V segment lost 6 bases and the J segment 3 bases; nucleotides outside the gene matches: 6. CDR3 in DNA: TGCAGTGCCCATGGGACAGGGATCTACGAGCAGTACTTC. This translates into CSAHGTGIYEQYF.

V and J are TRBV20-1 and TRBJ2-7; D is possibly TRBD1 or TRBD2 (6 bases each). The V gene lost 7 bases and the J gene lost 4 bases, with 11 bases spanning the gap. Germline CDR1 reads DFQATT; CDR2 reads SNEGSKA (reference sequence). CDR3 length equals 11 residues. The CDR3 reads CSGQEGYEQYF. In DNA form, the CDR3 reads TGCAGTGGACAGGAGGGTTACGAGCAGTACTTC.

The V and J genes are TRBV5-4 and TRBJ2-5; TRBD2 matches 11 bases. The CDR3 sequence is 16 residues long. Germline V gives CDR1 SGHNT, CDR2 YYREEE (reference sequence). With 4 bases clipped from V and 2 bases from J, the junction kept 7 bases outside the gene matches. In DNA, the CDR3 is TGTGCCAGCAGCCCCCCAACTAGCGGGGGTCAAGAGACCCAGTACTTC. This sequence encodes CASSPPTSGGQETQYF.

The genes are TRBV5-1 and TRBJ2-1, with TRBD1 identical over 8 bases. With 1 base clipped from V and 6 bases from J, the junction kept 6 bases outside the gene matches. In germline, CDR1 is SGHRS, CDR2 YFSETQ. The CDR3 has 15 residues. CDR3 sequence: CASSLWTGFRNEQFF. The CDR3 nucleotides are TGCGCCAGCAGCTTGTGGACAGGGTTTCGCAATGAGCAGTTCTTC.

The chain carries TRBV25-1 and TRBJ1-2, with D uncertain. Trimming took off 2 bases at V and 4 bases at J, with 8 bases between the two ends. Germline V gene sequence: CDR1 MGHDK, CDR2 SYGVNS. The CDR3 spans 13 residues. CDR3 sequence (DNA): TGTGCCAGCAGTGAAAAGGGCAGCTATGGCTACACCTTC. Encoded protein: CASSEKGSYGYTF.

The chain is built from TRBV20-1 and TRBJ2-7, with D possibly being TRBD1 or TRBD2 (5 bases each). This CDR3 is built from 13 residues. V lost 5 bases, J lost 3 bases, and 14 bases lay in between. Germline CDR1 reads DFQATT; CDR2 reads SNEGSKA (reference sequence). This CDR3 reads CSAYTSGGYEQYF. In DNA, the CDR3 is TGCAGTGCTTACACTAGTGGGGGCTACGAGCAGTACTTC.

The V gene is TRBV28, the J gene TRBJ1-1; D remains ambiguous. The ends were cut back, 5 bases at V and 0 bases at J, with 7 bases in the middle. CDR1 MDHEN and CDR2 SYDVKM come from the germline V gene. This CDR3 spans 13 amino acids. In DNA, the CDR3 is TGTGCCAGCAGTCGTAATGTGAACACTGAAGCTTTCTTT. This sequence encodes CASSRNVNTEAFF.

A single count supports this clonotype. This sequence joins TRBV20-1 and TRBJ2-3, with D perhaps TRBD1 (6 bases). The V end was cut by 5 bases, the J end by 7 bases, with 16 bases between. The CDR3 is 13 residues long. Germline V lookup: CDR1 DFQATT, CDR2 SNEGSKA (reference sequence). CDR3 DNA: TGCAGTGCTGGAAGGACAGACCTTAATACGCAGTATTTT. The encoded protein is CSAGRTDLNTQYF.

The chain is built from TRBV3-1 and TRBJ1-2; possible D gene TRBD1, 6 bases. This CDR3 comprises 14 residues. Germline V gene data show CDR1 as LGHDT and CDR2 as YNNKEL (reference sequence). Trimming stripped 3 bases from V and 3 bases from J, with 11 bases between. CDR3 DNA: TGTGCCAGCAGCCAGGGGGCGCGGGACTATGGCTACACCTTC. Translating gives CASSQGARDYGYTF.

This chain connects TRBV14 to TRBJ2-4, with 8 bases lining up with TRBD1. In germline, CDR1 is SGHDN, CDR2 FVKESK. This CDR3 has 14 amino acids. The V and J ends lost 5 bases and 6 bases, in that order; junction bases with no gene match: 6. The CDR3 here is CASSAQDRANIQYF. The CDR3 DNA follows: TGTGCCAGCAGCGCCCAGGACAGGGCAAACATTCAGTACTTC.

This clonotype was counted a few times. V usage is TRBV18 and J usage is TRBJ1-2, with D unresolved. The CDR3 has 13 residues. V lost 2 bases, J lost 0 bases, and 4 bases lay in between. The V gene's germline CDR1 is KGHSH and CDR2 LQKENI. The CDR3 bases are TGTGCCAGCTCACCAGACGCTAACTATGGCTACACCTTC. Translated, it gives CASSPDANYGYTF. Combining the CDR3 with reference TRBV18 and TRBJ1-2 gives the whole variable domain NAGVMQNPRHLVRRRGQEARLRCSPMKGHSHVYWYRQLPEEGLKFMVYLQKENIIDESGMPKERFSAEFPKEGPSILRIQQVVRGDSAAYFCASSPDANYGYTFGSGTRLTVV.

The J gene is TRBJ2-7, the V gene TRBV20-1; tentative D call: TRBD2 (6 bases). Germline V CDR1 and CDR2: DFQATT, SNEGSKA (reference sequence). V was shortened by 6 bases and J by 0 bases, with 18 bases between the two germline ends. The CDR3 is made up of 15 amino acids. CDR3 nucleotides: TGCAGTGCCCCAACGGGGGATATAAGCTCCTACGAGCAGTACTTC. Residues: CSAPTGDISSYEQYF.

The CDR3 DNA follows: TGCAGCGTGGGAAACACCGGGGAGCTGTTTTTT. Amino acids: CSVGNTGELFF. The rearrangement links TRBV29-1 to TRBJ2-2; D is unclear. The CDR3 covers 11 residues. CDR1 and CDR2 (germline): SQVTM, ANQGSEA. V lost 6 bases and J lost 2, with 4 bases in between.

The chain's CDR3 is CSAMAGRVNTEAFF. The CDR3 DNA sequence: TGCAGTGCTATGGCAGGGAGGGTGAACACTGAAGCTTTCTTT. The J gene is TRBJ1-1, the V gene TRBV20-1, with D possibly matching TRBD1 (5 bases). This CDR3 is 14 amino acids long. The V gene lost 4 bases and the J gene lost 0 bases, with 12 bases spanning the gap. From germline, CDR1 is DFQATT and CDR2 SNEGSKA (reference sequence).

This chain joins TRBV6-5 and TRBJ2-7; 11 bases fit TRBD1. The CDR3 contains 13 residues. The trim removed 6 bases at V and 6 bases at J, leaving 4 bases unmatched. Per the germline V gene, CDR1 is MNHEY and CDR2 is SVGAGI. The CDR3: CASRRTGGAEQYF. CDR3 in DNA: TGTGCCAGCAGGAGGACAGGGGGCGCCGAGCAGTACTTC.

This CDR3 is CASSLAETGYGYTF. The CDR3 nucleotides are TGTGCCAGCAGCTTAGCCGAGACAGGGTATGGCTACACCTTC. The chain joins TRBV7-8 to TRBJ1-2; TRBD1 agrees at 7 bases. The germline CDR1 and CDR2 sequences are SGHVS and FQNEAQ. This CDR3 is built from 14 residues. J gave up 5 bases and V 0 bases, and 3 bases lay outside the gene matches.

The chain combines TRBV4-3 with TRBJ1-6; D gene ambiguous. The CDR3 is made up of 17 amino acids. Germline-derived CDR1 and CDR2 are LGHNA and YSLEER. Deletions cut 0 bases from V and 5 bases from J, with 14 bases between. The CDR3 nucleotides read TGCGCCAGCAGCCAAGAAGCGCCGGGCGGAGATAATTCACCCCTCCACTTT. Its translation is CASSQEAPGGDNSPLHF.

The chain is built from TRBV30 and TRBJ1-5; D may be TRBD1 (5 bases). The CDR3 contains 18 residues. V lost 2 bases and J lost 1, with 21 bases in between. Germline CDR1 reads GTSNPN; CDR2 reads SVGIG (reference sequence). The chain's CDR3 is CAWSRAGLSRMSNQPQHF. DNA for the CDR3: TGTGCCTGGAGTCGGGCGGGACTATCGCGTATGAGCAATCAGCCCCAGCATTTT.

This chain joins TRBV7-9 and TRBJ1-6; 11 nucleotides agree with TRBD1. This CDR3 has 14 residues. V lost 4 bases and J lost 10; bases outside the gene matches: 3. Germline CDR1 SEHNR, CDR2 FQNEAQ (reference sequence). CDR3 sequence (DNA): TGTGCCAGCAGCTCCTGGACAGGGGGCTCACCCCTCCACTTT. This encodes CASSSWTGGSPLHF.

In nucleotides, the CDR3 is TGTGCCAGCAACCCCTCGACAGGGTCGGGTGGGGCCAACGTCCTGACTTTC. Translated: CASNPSTGSGGANVLTF. This chain joins TRBV2 and TRBJ2-6, with 7 nucleotides matching TRBD1. This CDR3 comprises 17 residues. V lost 7 bases to trimming and J lost 3 bases; unmatched junction nucleotides: 12. The germline V gene has CDR1 SNHLY and CDR2 FYNNEI. Full variable domain (remainder filled in from reference TRBV2 and TRBJ2-6): EPEVTQTPSHQVTQMGQEVILRCVPISNHLYFYWYRQILGQKVEFLVSFYNNEISEKSEIFDDQFSVERPDGSNFTLKIRSTKLEDSAMYFCASNPSTGSGGANVLTFGAGSRLTVL.

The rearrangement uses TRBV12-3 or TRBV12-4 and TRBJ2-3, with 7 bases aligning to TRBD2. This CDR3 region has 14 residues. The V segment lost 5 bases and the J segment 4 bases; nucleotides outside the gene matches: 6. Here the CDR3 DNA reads TGTGCCAGCAGTCCTACTAGCGTTGCAGATACGCAGTATTTT. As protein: CASSPTSVADTQYF.